The text below deals with one T cell receptor (beta chain). Its recognized antigen is unknown. Base qualities were left out, and no much larger clone turns up one base away. This record comes from a study of cytomegalovirus exposure and HLA in healthy donors (dated 2017 in TCRdb). The study in broad terms: An earlier analysis of 587 of the donors reported around 280 Gb of sequence data and 117 million unique TCR beta sequences obtained from about 180 million T cells. An earlier analysis of a few hundred of the donors applied high-throughput TCR beta sequencing to assess whether each TCR beta V gene segment acted as functional or pseudogenic. Donor age, sex, ethnicity and CMV serostatus were compiled alongside the repertoire data. Among the roughly 390 genotyped donors, under 90% belonged to the genetic ancestry cluster associated with self-reported Caucasian donors. To predict cytomegalovirus infection status, the study combined high-throughput TCR immunosequencing, statistical association of individual TCRs with disease status, and machine learning. In a later genetic analysis, genome-wide SNP genotypes for about three fifths of the roughly 670 donors were used, and that subset was treated as a discovery cohort. Class I and class II HLA loci were covered by the typing at four-digit resolution. A later analysis re-analyzed previously published TCR beta repertoires from 666 donors and added high-resolution HLA genotyping to study TCR occurrence patterns. A separate validation cohort of 100 to 150 different subjects was used in addition to the 666-subject first cohort. The T cell repertoires of 670 or so subjects were profiled by immunosequencing and related to cytomegalovirus serostatus. The number of typed donors differed by locus: roughly 629-630 for A, B, C, DRB1 and DQB1; 522 for DQA1; 606 for DPA1; and some 450 for DPB1. The study aimed to test whether cataloging public T cell receptors could reveal signatures of past pathogen exposure. On average, about 240,000 unique TCR beta nucleotide sequences were sequenced per donor among several hundred genotyped donors of the cohort, with around 19% of those sequences being non-productive. About 300 gigabases of sequencing data and 70 million to 100 million unique TCR sequences were included in an early release covering roughly 600 HLA-typed donors. Rather than using new phenotypic data, the later analysis identified candidate immune exposures from TCR beta sequences and from how often those sequences occurred across donors. About five DR-DQ haplotypes were treated as single units for association and clustering because of strong linkage in the cohort. Every discovery cohort repertoire had been produced on one sequencing platform. Points the paper makes about the study in general: Linkage disequilibrium might explain the correlated functional status among segregating V segments, but an unknown experimental factor could not be ruled out. In a later genetic analysis, a missense DCLRE1C variant was associated with V-gene and J-gene trimming of TCR beta chains, and the association was replicated in an independent cohort. The earlier analysis of a few hundred of the donors excluded approximately 17 rarely observed V segments, including chromosome 9 orphons, because counts were too low. Because some donors lacked HLA typing at each locus, the association tests relied only on the typed subset. An earlier analysis of 450 to 750 of the donors showed that most TCR beta V segments appeared in productive rearrangements either about 90% or about 30% of the time, which broadly matched IMGT annotations. The classifier was reported to diagnose cytomegalovirus status with high specificity and sensitivity in both the original and validation cohorts. Compared with the 666-donor mean, donors in an Asian-associated ancestry cluster had fewer N-insertions in productive TCRs, according to a later genetic analysis. Most TCR sequences were observed very rarely across donors, whereas some public TCRs were present in many individuals. Roughly uniform sequencing depth across donors was assumed in presence/absence analyses, although this assumption may not hold. The authors suggested that the approach could potentially be extended to other disease states and immunological phenotypes. CMV serostatus was the only immune exposure information available for the cohort. A further reported finding was that TCR beta sequences accurately predicted the HLA-A and HLA-B alleles for most subjects in the first cohort. The sequencing pipeline was judged likely to have produced a cluster of highly shared sequence variants as a technical artifact. In vitro tests confirmed that a few of the cytomegalovirus-associated TCR beta chains recognize cytomegalovirus antigens. When HLA alleles, especially DR and DQ, strongly co-occurred, attributing TCR associations to individual alleles was difficult. Most CMV-associated TCR beta chains appeared to be HLA-restricted in a later analysis, and the HLA associations seemed to be driven largely by CMV exposure. In a later analysis, the rate of TCR association differed among HLA loci, with DRB1 alleles having the most associated TCRs and HLA-C alleles having the fewest. Compared with equally common non-associated chains, HLA-associated TCR beta chains in a later analysis were more clonally expanded and had lower generation probabilities. Several of the top co-occurrence clusters appeared to be linked to parvovirus B19, influenza, CMV and Epstein-Barr virus, according to a later analysis. A total of 150 to 200 TCR beta chains were listed by the study as associated with cytomegalovirus. In a later analysis, around 17,000 TCR beta sequences were associated with specific HLA alleles at a false discovery rate of 0.05. Only TCR beta chains were sequenced in this cohort, and the absence of alpha or paired-chain data limited detectable features.

The cohort consisted of 670 or so healthy bone marrow donors. At the time of sampling, all cohort members were nominally healthy, though unrecorded immune exposures were likely present. The donor tested CMV seronegative and was one of the 352 seronegative cohort members. A peripheral blood sample was provided by each donor, and peripheral blood mononuclear cells were used for TCR beta sequencing. Genomic DNA extraction from the blood cell samples was performed with the Qiagen DNeasy Blood Extraction Kit. The method behind the library was the immunoSEQ multiplex PCR assay. A mixture of 60 forward primers for TCR Vbeta segments and 13 reverse primers for TCR Jbeta segments was used in the multiplex PCR. The CDR3 region of rearranged TCR beta genes was amplified from genomic DNA by a multiplex PCR assay. The amplified TCR beta libraries were sequenced on the Illumina HiSeq System as 87-base-pair reads. The paper's data handling went like this. A later analysis counted around 72 million unique TCR beta chains across the 666 repertoires, and about 10 million of these chains were shared by at least two donors. To remove PCR and sequencing errors, raw reads were error-corrected and collapsed into unique sequences using a nearest-neighbor algorithm that merged closely related sequences. Alignment of CDR3 sequences to IMGT reference sequences was used to assign V, D and J gene segments. Each retained sequence needed at least a six-nucleotide match to both a V gene segment and a J gene segment. Rearrangements were classified as productive when the CDR3 lacked stop codons and remained in frame with V and J, and all other rearrangements were classified as non-productive. Following IMGT convention, CDR3 was defined as the stretch from the second conserved V-encoded cysteine up to the conserved J-encoded phenylalanine. Sequences without an unambiguous match to a single V gene segment were excluded from the earlier analysis of 500 to 700 of the donors. In an earlier analysis of approximately 550 of the donors, V segments were called functional above 56.7% productive rearrangements and were called segregating when the between-donor standard deviation exceeded 5%. A statistical classification framework was developed to diagnose cytomegalovirus status using the catalog of TCR beta chain sequences. A later analysis assigned V and J genes by comparing TCR nucleotide sequences with IMGT/GENE-DB human TR gene sequences. A later analysis assigned CDR3 sequences and most-parsimonious VDJ recombination scenarios with the TCRdist pipeline. In a later analysis, each TCR beta chain was defined by its CDR3 amino acid sequence together with its V-gene family, and reads without a unique V-gene family were excluded. As a way to deal with suspected cross-contamination and a sequencing artifact, a later analysis dropped 450 to 600 nucleotide sequences that were highly shared and had low generation probability. For each public chain, a later analysis derived a clonal expansion index from normalized ranks of inferred template counts within each repertoire. Generation probabilities in a later analysis came from a VDJ recombination model fitted to out-of-frame rearrangements, and those results were checked against IGoR. A later analysis scored TCR-TCR, TCR-HLA and TCR-CMV co-occurrence with hypergeometric tests, applying a repertoire-size bias correction to TCR pairs. In a later analysis, false discovery rates were estimated by permuting HLA or CMV assignments 20 times. In a later analysis, co-occurring TCRs were grouped with DBSCAN, and TCRdist sequence similarity was added when clustering was performed within HLA-allele-positive subsets. Repertoires with fewer than 30,000 or more than 120,000 public chains, plus five repertoires with anomalous nucleotide sharing, were excluded from co-occurrence clustering. TCRdb retrieved this table from immuneACCESS and kept in-frame rearrangements only. Not all clones are present; in checked studies, unresolved V genes account for under half, and no reason is known for the remainder. D and trimming were read from the DNA, whereas the V and J calls and clone size are those reported in that table. The sample records approximately 90,000 clones, roughly 80% of which are singletons. 1.2% to 1.5% of the sample is in the top ten clones.

The receptor comes from a male donor in good health and CMV-seronegative. Sequencing was carried out using PBMCs.

The CDR3 in this case is CASSERGSTDTQYF. The nucleotides are TGTGCCAGCAGTGAAAGGGGGAGCACAGATACGCAGTATTTT. Recombination connected TRBV6-4 to TRBJ2-3; the D gene is perhaps TRBD1, on 6 matching bases. The germline V gene sets CDR1 to MRHNA and CDR2 to SNTAGT. The CDR3 runs 14 amino acids, cysteine and phenylalanine included. Only the CDR3 region is kept as DNA, spanning 42 bases read in frame from base 1. Trimming takes 3 bases from V and 0 bases from J, and the germline ends sit 7 bases apart.